The clone carrying this T cell receptor (beta chain) came up a few times. Its antigen is as yet unknown. The entry originates in a study of cytotoxic CD8 clonotypes in ibrutinib-treated CLL. Study information: The patients, roughly ten relapsed/refractory and approximately 15 treatment-naive, included about 18 who were IGHV unmutated.

Deep sequencing aimed at 1 in 200,000 to 1 in 1 million T cells' resolution. This table comes from immunoSEQ multiplex PCR, and its TCRdb copy is limited to in-frame clones, with some not included. The data show some 93,000 clones, with more than 75% seen just once and about 32% held by the top ten. Whole-study results and caveats: Contraction or stability on treatment was seen for public clonotypes, which were uncommon.

This CDR3 has 14 amino acids. Trimming removed 4 bases from V and 1 base from J, with 7 bases in between. The germline CDR1 and CDR2 sequences are LNHDA and SQIVND (reference sequence). Genomic DNA (around 2 micrograms) was obtained from cryopreserved PBMCs for construction of TCR beta libraries. The clonotype originates from a human donor with chronic lymphocytic leukemia. This material consisted of PBMCs, taken after 12 months of ibrutinib treatment. The rearrangement links TRBV19 to TRBJ2-2; D is unclear. The DNA for the CDR3 is TGTGCCAGTAGTAGGGTCGTGAACACCGGGGAGCTGTTTTTT. Translating gives CASSRVVNTGELFF.